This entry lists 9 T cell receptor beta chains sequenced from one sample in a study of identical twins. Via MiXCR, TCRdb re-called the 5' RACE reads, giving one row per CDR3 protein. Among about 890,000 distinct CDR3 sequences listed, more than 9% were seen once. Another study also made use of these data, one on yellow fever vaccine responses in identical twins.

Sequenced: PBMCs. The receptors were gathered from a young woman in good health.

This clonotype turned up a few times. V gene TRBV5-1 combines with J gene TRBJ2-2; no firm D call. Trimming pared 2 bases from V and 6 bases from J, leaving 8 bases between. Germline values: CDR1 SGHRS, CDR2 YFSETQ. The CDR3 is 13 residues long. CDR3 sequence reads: CASSLIPSGELFF. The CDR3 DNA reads TGCGCCAGCAGCTTAATCCCGTCCGGGGAGCTGTTTTTT.

CDR3 sequence: CASRSLGFSYNEQFF. In nucleotides, the CDR3 is TGTGCCAGCAGGAGCTTAGGGTTCTCCTACAATGAGCAGTTCTTC. The chain recombines TRBV6-1 with TRBJ2-1, with D hard to call. The CDR3 is 15 amino acids. From germline, CDR1 is MNHNS and CDR2 SASEGT. Trimming took off 6 bases at V and 0 bases at J, with 12 bases between the two ends.

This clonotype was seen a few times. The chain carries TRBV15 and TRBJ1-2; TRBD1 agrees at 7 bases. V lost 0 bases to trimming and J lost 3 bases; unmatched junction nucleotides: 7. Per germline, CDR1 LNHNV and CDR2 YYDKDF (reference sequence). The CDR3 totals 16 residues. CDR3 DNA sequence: TGTGCCACCAGCAGAGATGGGCACGGGACAGACTATGGCTACACCTTC. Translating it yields CATSRDGHGTDYGYTF.

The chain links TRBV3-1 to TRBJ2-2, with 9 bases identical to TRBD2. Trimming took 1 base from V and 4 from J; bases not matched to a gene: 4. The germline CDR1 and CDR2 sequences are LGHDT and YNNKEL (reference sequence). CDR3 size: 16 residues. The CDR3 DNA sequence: TGTGCCAGCAGCCAAGTGAGCGGGAGGACCACCGGGGAGCTGTTTTTT. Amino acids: CASSQVSGRTTGELFF.

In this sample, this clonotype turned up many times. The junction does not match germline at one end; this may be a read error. This chain's CDR3 is CASSLGLAADTQYF. In DNA form, the CDR3 reads TGTGCCAGCAGTTTAGGGCTAGCAGCAGATACGCAGTATTTT. The chain employs TRBV5-1 and TRBJ2-3; D perhaps matches TRBD2 (5 bases). Looked up from germline, CDR1 is SGHRS and CDR2 is YFSETQ. The CDR3 has 14 residues.

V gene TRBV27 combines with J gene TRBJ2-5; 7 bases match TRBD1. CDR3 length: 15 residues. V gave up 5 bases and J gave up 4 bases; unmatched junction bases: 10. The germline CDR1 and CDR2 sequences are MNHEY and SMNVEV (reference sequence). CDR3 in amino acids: CASSAGTAYLETQYF. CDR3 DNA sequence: TGTGCCAGCAGTGCCGGGACAGCCTACCTAGAGACCCAGTACTTC.

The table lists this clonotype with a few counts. The CDR3: CATSPAGEGYTQYF. CDR3 bases: TGTGCCACCAGCCCAGCGGGAGAGGGGTATACGCAGTATTTT. This chain connects TRBV24-1 to TRBJ2-3, with TRBD2 identical over 8 bases. The CDR3 extends over 14 amino acids. J lost 7 bases, V lost 7 bases, and 9 bases had no gene match. The germline CDR1 and CDR2 sequences are KGHDR and SFDVKD.

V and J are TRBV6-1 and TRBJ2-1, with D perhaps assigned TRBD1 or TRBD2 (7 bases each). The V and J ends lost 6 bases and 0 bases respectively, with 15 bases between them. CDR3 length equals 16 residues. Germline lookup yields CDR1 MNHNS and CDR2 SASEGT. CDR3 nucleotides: TGTGCCAGCAGGAACAGGGGAGGGAGCTCCTACAATGAGCAGTTCTTC. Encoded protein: CASRNRGGSSYNEQFF.

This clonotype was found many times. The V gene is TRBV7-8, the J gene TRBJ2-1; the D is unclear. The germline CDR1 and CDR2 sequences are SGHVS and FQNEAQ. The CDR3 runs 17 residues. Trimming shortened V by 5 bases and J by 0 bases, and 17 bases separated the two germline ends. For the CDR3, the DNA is TGTGCCAGCAGCCCCTCCTACAGCCTGAGCTCCTACAATGAGCAGTTCTTC. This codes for CASSPSYSLSSYNEQFF.